A selection of T cell receptor beta chains follows, all from one sample in a study of blood T cell repertoires in COVID-19. Generated by immunoSEQ multiplex PCR, the TCRdb table keeps only in-frame clones and is missing some. The table shows around 13,000 clones, with roughly 80% occurring only once. Specimen: peripheral blood. Receptor source: a man in his forties or fifties with active or convalescent COVID-19. Both conserved end residues are part of each CDR3. The order of the fields is clone size, J gene, V gene, D gene, CDR3 DNA, CDR3 protein. D genes are given only for firm matches. Some rows have no size entry. The others give once, few or many, or a class for an expanded clone.

clone size: NA
J gene: TRBJ2-1
V gene: TRBV9
D gene: TRBD1
CDR3 DNA: TGTGCCAGCAGCGTAGTAGGGACAGGGAATACTGAGCAGTTCTTC
CDR3 protein: CASSVVGTGNTEQFF

clone size: NA
J gene: TRBJ1-3
V gene: TRBV7-6
D gene: NA
CDR3 DNA: TGTGCCAGCAGCCCAGGCTCCGGGGGTGGAAACACCATATATTTT
CDR3 protein: CASSPGSGGGNTIYF

clone size: NA
J gene: TRBJ2-4
V gene: TRBV7-8
D gene: NA
CDR3 DNA: TGTGCCAGCAGCCACCCTAGGGCGGGAAAGGCCAAAAACATTCAGTACTTC
CDR3 protein: CASSHPRAGKAKNIQYF

clone size: hyperexpanded
J gene: TRBJ2-7
V gene: TRBV7-9
D gene: NA
CDR3 DNA: TGTGCCAGCAGCTTAGCGGGGGGACCTACCTACGAGCAGTACTTC
CDR3 protein: CASSLAGGPTYEQYF

clone size: few
J gene: TRBJ2-5
V gene: TRBV12-5
D gene: TRBD2
CDR3 DNA: TGTGCTAGTGGGGGAGGGAGGGAAGCCCAAGAGACCCAGTACTTC
CDR3 protein: CASGGGREAQETQYF

clone size: NA
J gene: TRBJ2-5
V gene: TRBV15
D gene: NA
CDR3 DNA: TGTGCCACCAGCAGAGACAGGGGTCAAGAGACCCAGTACTTC
CDR3 protein: CATSRDRGQETQYF

clone size: once
J gene: TRBJ1-6
V gene: TRBV28
D gene: NA
CDR3 DNA: TGTGCCAGCAGTTTATTCGGCGGACAGACAAATTCACCCCTCCACTTT
CDR3 protein: CASSLFGGQTNSPLHF

clone size: NA
J gene: TRBJ2-3
V gene: TRBV2
D gene: NA
CDR3 DNA: TGTGCCAGCAGTGATATGGCGCACAGGGCAGATACGCAGTATTTT
CDR3 protein: CASSDMAHRADTQYF

clone size: NA
J gene: TRBJ2-1
V gene: TRBV6-1
D gene: TRBD2
CDR3 DNA: TGTGCCAGCAGTGAAGGACTAGCGGGAGGGCTTTGGTTCTTC
CDR3 protein: CASSEGLAGGLWFF

clone size: once
J gene: TRBJ1-1
V gene: TRBV29-1
D gene: TRBD1
CDR3 DNA: TGCAGCGGCGGGACAGGGGACGTGAACACTGAAGCTTTCTTT
CDR3 protein: CSGGTGDVNTEAFF

clone size: NA
J gene: TRBJ2-2
V gene: TRBV28
D gene: TRBD1
CDR3 DNA: TGTGCCAGCAGGACCGGGACAGGGAACACCGGGGAGCTGTTTTTT
CDR3 protein: CASRTGTGNTGELFF

clone size: NA
J gene: TRBJ2-4
V gene: TRBV19
D gene: NA
CDR3 DNA: TGTGCCAGTAGTGGGCGCGGGGACATTCAGTACTTC
CDR3 protein: CASSGRGDIQYF

clone size: NA
J gene: TRBJ1-3
V gene: TRBV2
D gene: NA
CDR3 DNA: TGTGCCAGCAGAAGAGACAGAGGAAACACCATATATTTT
CDR3 protein: CASRRDRGNTIYF

clone size: NA
J gene: TRBJ2-5
V gene: TRBV30
D gene: NA
CDR3 DNA: TGTGCCGGTTCTTGGACAGACCAAGAGACCCAGTACTTC
CDR3 protein: CAGSWTDQETQYF

clone size: NA
J gene: TRBJ1-2
V gene: TRBV30
D gene: TRBD1
CDR3 DNA: TGTGCCTGGAGTCGGGACAGGAGTTATGGCTACACCTTC
CDR3 protein: CAWSRDRSYGYTF

clone size: NA
J gene: TRBJ1-6
V gene: TRBV5-6
D gene: TRBD1
CDR3 DNA: TGTGCCAGCAGCTTGAGGGCGACAGGGACTAATTCACCCCTCCACTTT
CDR3 protein: CASSLRATGTNSPLHF

clone size: NA
J gene: TRBJ2-7
V gene: TRBV19
D gene: TRBD1
CDR3 DNA: TGTGCCAGTAACCAGGACAGGGGGGAGCAGTACTTC
CDR3 protein: CASNQDRGEQYF

clone size: NA
J gene: TRBJ1-2
V gene: TRBV7-8
D gene: TRBD1
CDR3 DNA: TGTGCCAGCAGTACACAGGGGGCAACTAACTATGGCTACACCTTC
CDR3 protein: CASSTQGATNYGYTF

clone size: NA
J gene: TRBJ2-2
V gene: TRBV7-9
D gene: NA
CDR3 DNA: TGTGCCAGCAGTTTCCCAGGGAACACCGGGGAGCTGTTTTTT
CDR3 protein: CASSFPGNTGELFF

clone size: NA
J gene: TRBJ2-1
V gene: TRBV12-3/TRBV12-4
D gene: NA
CDR3 DNA: TGTGCCAGCAGTAGTCCAGATGAGCAGTTCTTC
CDR3 protein: CASSSPDEQFF

clone size: NA
J gene: TRBJ1-1
V gene: TRBV28
D gene: NA
CDR3 DNA: TGTGCCAGCGCGATGACAGGCACTGAAGCTTTCTTT
CDR3 protein: CASAMTGTEAFF

clone size: NA
J gene: TRBJ1-5
V gene: TRBV15
D gene: NA
CDR3 DNA: TGTGCCACCAGCAGAGATCGGGGGGCAGGGCAGCCCCAGCATTTT
CDR3 protein: CATSRDRGAGQPQHF

clone size: NA
J gene: TRBJ1-2
V gene: TRBV27
D gene: TRBD1
CDR3 DNA: TGTGCCAGCAGTTTATCGGACAGGGGGCGATATGGCTACACCTTC
CDR3 protein: CASSLSDRGRYGYTF

clone size: NA
J gene: TRBJ2-1
V gene: TRBV27
D gene: TRBD1
CDR3 DNA: TGTGCCAGCAGACCAGGGGGCGCTTACAATGAGCAGTTCTTC
CDR3 protein: CASRPGGAYNEQFF

clone size: NA
J gene: TRBJ1-5
V gene: TRBV4-3
D gene: NA
CDR3 DNA: TGCGCCAGCAGCCAAGATACCCCCAGTGGTGCGGGGGCAAGGCGTCAGCCCCAGCATTTT
CDR3 protein: CASSQDTPSGAGARRQPQHF

clone size: NA
J gene: TRBJ2-3
V gene: TRBV15
D gene: NA
CDR3 DNA: TGTGCCACCAGCTTAAGAGAACGTGGCACAGATACGCAGTATTTT
CDR3 protein: CATSLRERGTDTQYF

clone size: NA
J gene: TRBJ1-2
V gene: TRBV28
D gene: TRBD1
CDR3 DNA: TGTGCCAGCAGTTTACCTTCGGGACAGGTGGGCTACACCTTC
CDR3 protein: CASSLPSGQVGYTF